The next 10 T cell receptor beta chains were all read from a single sample in a study of long-term antiretroviral therapy in people with HIV. The immunoSEQ assay was v3.0, run at survey level. Only in-frame clones appear in the TCRdb table, and some are missing; sequencing was by immunoSEQ multiplex PCR. This sample has 35,000 to 50,000 clones, with around nine tenths found just once. The starting material was unsorted PBMCs, obtained 0.1 years before starting antiretroviral therapy. These receptors were collected from a woman in her forties or fifties with HIV.

V is TRBV6-1 and J is TRBJ1-5, with D possibly TRBD1 on 6 matching bases. The CDR3 totals 15 residues. The germline V and J ends were trimmed by 3 bases and 1 base, with 10 bases remaining between them. Germline V CDR1 and CDR2: MNHNS, SASEGT. CDR3: CASSDTGQSNQPQHF. The CDR3 DNA is TGTGCCAGCAGTGATACGGGACAAAGCAATCAGCCCCAGCATTTT.

DNA for the CDR3: TGCAGCTCATACGCCCGGACAGACATAGCTAACTATGGCTACACCTTC. It is translated as CSSYARTDIANYGYTF. The chain combines TRBV29-1 with TRBJ1-2; D is perhaps TRBD1 (6 bases). Trimming removed 8 bases from V and 0 bases from J, with 22 bases in between. The CDR3 runs 16 residues. Germline V gene sequence: CDR1 SQVTM, CDR2 ANQGSEA.

The chain joins TRBV19 to TRBJ1-2; 7 bases are shared with TRBD1. This CDR3 region has 14 residues. CDR1 and CDR2 from the germline V gene are LNHDA and SQIVND (reference sequence). The J segment lost 4 bases and the V segment lost 3 bases, leaving 5 bases of the junction unmatched. For the CDR3, the DNA is TGTGCCAGTAGTATGATGGGACAGAGCTATGGCTACACCTTC. Translating it yields CASSMMGQSYGYTF.

This clone was picked up one time. The chain has TRBV6-1 and TRBJ2-1; 9 bases match TRBD2. The trim removed 0 bases at V and 2 bases at J, leaving 11 bases unmatched. The length of the CDR3 is 19 residues. Germline CDR1 reads MNHNS; CDR2 reads SASEGT. Written as DNA, the CDR3 is TGTGCCAGCAGTGAAGCCCCCCCTGCGGGGGGGCCCCCCTACAATGAGCAGTTCTTC. This sequence encodes CASSEAPPAGGPPYNEQFF.

The chain employs TRBV11-1 and TRBJ2-1, with D tentatively TRBD1 (5 bases). This CDR3 is built from 15 residues. V was trimmed by 4 bases and J by 2 bases, leaving 12 bases between them. Germline V lookup: CDR1 SGHAT, CDR2 FQDESV (reference sequence). The DNA of the CDR3 is TGTGCCAGCAGCTCCGACAGTTCAGCCTACAATGAGCAGTTCTTC. It is translated as CASSSDSSAYNEQFF. The variable domain in full, with the rest retrieved from reference TRBV11-1 and TRBJ2-1, is EAEVAQSPRYKITEKSQAVAFWCDPISGHATLYWYRQILGQGPELLVQFQDESVVDDSQLPKDRFSAERLKGVDSTLKIQPAELGDSAMYLCASSSDSSAYNEQFFGPGTRLTVL.

The genes are TRBV7-2 and TRBJ1-5; possible D gene TRBD1, 5 bases. The V end lost 1 base, the J end lost 3 bases, and 10 bases lay between the germline ends. CDR3 length: 15 amino acids. CDR1 and CDR2 (germline): SGHTA, FQGNSA. CDR3 protein: CASSLEGRLNQPQHF. CDR3 DNA sequence: TGTGCCAGCAGCTTAGAGGGGCGGCTCAATCAGCCCCAGCATTTT.

This clone was counted once. This sequence joins TRBV2 and TRBJ1-4; no clear D gene. Germline V gives CDR1 SNHLY, CDR2 FYNNEI. The V gene lost 11 bases and the J gene lost 2 bases, with 12 bases spanning the gap. The CDR3 length is 13 residues. The DNA of the CDR3 is TGTGCCTGTCATGGGGAGACTAATGAAAAACTGTTTTTT. Its protein product is CACHGETNEKLFF. Full variable domain (outside the CDR3, taken from reference TRBV2 and TRBJ1-4): EPEVTQTPSHQVTQMGQEVILRCVPISNHLYFYWYRQILGQKVEFLVSFYNNEISEKSEIFDDQFSVERPDGSNFTLKIRSTKLEDSAMYFCACHGETNEKLFFGSGTQLSVL.

This chain links TRBV30 with TRBJ1-2; D unclear. The CDR3 is 13 amino acids. Deletions cut 6 bases from V and 8 bases from J, with 19 bases between. CDR1 is GTSNPN, CDR2 SVGIG, per germline (reference sequence). CDR3 in amino acids: CACHGRGLAGYTF. As DNA, the CDR3 is TGTGCCTGCCATGGGCGGGGTCTGGCGGGCTACACCTTC.

This chain links TRBV21-1 with TRBJ2-2; the D segment call TRBD2 is taken from the table without a DNA check. TRBV21-1 is termed a pseudogene. The CDR3 runs 15 residues. CDR3 DNA sequence: TGTGCCAGCACGGGGGAGCGCGCGAACACCGGGGAGCTGTTTTTT. Translation: CASTGERANTGELFF.

The chain uses TRBV4-3 and TRBJ2-5, with 9 bases that match TRBD1. Germline CDR1 LGHNA, CDR2 YSLEER. The CDR3 has 15 amino acids. V shed 4 bases, J shed 2 bases, and the junction held 5 bases outside the gene matches. The CDR3, as DNA: TGCGCCAGCAGCCTTGGGACAGGGCGACAAGAGACCCAGTACTTC. Translation: CASSLGTGRQETQYF.